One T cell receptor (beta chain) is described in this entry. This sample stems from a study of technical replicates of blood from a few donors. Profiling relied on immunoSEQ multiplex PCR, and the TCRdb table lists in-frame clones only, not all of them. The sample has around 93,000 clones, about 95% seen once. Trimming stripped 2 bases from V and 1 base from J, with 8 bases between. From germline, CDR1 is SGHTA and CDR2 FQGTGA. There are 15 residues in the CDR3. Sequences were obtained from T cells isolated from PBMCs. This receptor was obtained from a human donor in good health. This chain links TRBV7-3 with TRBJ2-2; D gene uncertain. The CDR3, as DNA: TGTGCCAGCAGCTTAGCGACTGGGAACACCGGGGAGCTGTTTTTT. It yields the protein CASSLATGNTGELFF.